The next 8 T cell receptor beta chains were all read from a single sample in a study of blood T cell repertoires in COVID-19. TCRdb's table, derived via immunoSEQ multiplex PCR, lists solely in-frame clones and lacks some. The sample yields roughly 110,000 clones, approximately 83% seen once. Sequencing input: peripheral blood. These receptor sequences come from a woman aged 70-85 years with acute or convalescent COVID-19.

This chain connects TRBV19 to TRBJ2-7; tentatively, D is TRBD1 (5 bases). Germline CDR1 is LNHDA and CDR2 is SQIVND (reference sequence). The CDR3 is made up of 15 amino acids. V lost 5 bases, J lost 2 bases, and 16 bases lay in between. The CDR3 sequence is CASSSSVGATYEQYF. DNA of the CDR3: TGTGCCAGTAGTTCTTCCGTAGGGGCCACCTACGAGCAGTACTTC. Drawing the rest from reference TRBV19 and TRBJ2-7, the complete variable domain is DGGITQSPKYLFRKEGQNVTLSCEQNLNHDAMYWYRQDPGQGLRLIYYSQIVNDFQKGDIAEGYSVSREKKESFPLTVTSAQKNPTAFYLCASSSSVGATYEQYFGPGTRLTVT.

The V and J genes are TRBV5-1 and TRBJ2-5; 8 positions match TRBD1. The CDR3 sequence is 16 residues long. The V gene end was trimmed by 3 bases and the J gene end by 2 bases; junction bases not matched to a gene: 9. CDR1 and CDR2 (germline): SGHRS, YFSETQ. CDR3 in DNA: TGCGCCAGCAGCTCCTCGATCGGACAGGGTCAAGAGACCCAGTACTTC. It translates to CASSSSIGQGQETQYF.

The CDR3 sequence: CAINLSRGNTGELFF. CDR3 nucleotide sequence: TGTGCCATCAATCTCTCTAGGGGGAACACCGGGGAGCTGTTTTTT. The genes are TRBV10-3 and TRBJ2-2, with D possibly being TRBD1 (5 bases). Trimming pared 7 bases from V and 1 base from J, leaving 13 bases between. CDR1 and CDR2 (germline): ENHRY, SYGVKD. The CDR3 runs 15 residues.

The table lists this clone with a few counts. V is TRBV28 and J is TRBJ1-2; possibly TRBD1 for D (5 bases). Per the germline V gene, CDR1 is MDHEN and CDR2 is SYDVKM. V was cut by 5 bases and J by 4 bases, with 26 bases left in between. This CDR3 has 18 amino acids. The CDR3, as DNA: TGTGCCAGCAGTCTTGGGGGGGGACTGCGTTACTCTCCCTATGGCTACACCTTC. Residues: CASSLGGGLRYSPYGYTF.

J is TRBJ2-5 and V is TRBV19; 9 nucleotides align to TRBD2. Germline CDR1 is LNHDA and CDR2 is SQIVND (reference sequence). J lost 5 bases, V lost 8 bases, and 12 bases had no gene match. The CDR3 totals 15 residues. The DNA for the CDR3 is TGTGCCAGTGAAGCTAGCGGGGCCCCAGGGGAGACCCAGTACTTC. Encoded protein: CASEASGAPGETQYF.

V usage is TRBV5-1 and J usage is TRBJ1-3; a weak D match, TRBD1 (6 bases). V lost 0 bases, J lost 9 bases, and 10 bases lay in between. Per the germline V gene, CDR1 is SGHRS and CDR2 is YFSETQ. There are 13 residues in the CDR3. The CDR3 loop is CASSLERGSTIYF. CDR3 DNA sequence: TGCGCCAGCAGCTTGGAAAGGGGGAGCACCATATATTTT. The whole variable domain, filled in from reference TRBV5-1 and TRBJ1-3, reads KAGVTQTPRYLIKTRGQQVTLSCSPISGHRSVSWYQQTPGQGLQFLFEYFSETQRNKGNFPGRFSGRQFSNSRSEMNVSTLELGDSALYLCASSLERGSTIYFGEGSWLTVV.

The rearrangement links TRBV9 to TRBJ1-1; 8 bases match TRBD1. The CDR3 is 14 amino acids. Germline assignment: CDR1 SGDLS and CDR2 YYNGEE. The junction had 4 bases not matched to a gene; V was cut back by 5 bases and J by 1 base. The CDR3 loop reads CASRAGQENTEAFF. The CDR3 nucleotides are TGTGCCAGCAGAGCGGGACAGGAGAACACTGAAGCTTTCTTT. Variable domain in full (rest from reference TRBV9 and TRBJ1-1): DSGVTQTPKHLITATGQRVTLRCSPRSGDLSVYWYQQSLDQGLQFLIQYYNGEERAKGNILERFSAQQFPDLHSELNLSSLELGDSALYFCASRAGQENTEAFFGQGTRLTVV.

The chain has TRBV6-2 or TRBV6-3 and TRBJ2-7; TRBD2 is a possible D gene (6 bases). The ends were cut back, 2 bases at V and 3 bases at J, with 20 bases in the middle. The CDR3 has 17 residues. CDR1 is MNHEY and CDR2 is SVGEGT in the germline V gene. The CDR3 sequence: CASSYIVGGLYNYEQYF. The CDR3 coding sequence is TGTGCCAGCAGTTACATCGTAGGAGGACTATACAACTACGAGCAGTACTTC.